These 22 T cell receptor beta chains were sequenced from one sample in a study of shared clonotypes between healthy human individuals. Produced via immunoSEQ multiplex PCR; TCRdb's table is partial and in-frame only. The sample has roughly 490,000 clones, around 79% seen once. Sequencing was done on a sample of PBMCs. Source of these receptors: a woman between 40 and 55 years old in good health. Some clones in this sample may be carry-over from other donors' samples.

This clone has only a few counts. The rearrangement links TRBV2 to TRBJ2-1; D remains unclear. This CDR3 has 14 residues. The V gene lost 5 bases and the J gene lost 7 bases, with 15 bases spanning the gap. Germline lookup yields CDR1 SNHLY and CDR2 FYNNEI. As DNA, the CDR3 is TGTGCCAGCAGTATACAGAGTTCGGCAAATGAGCAGTTCTTC. It specifies CASSIQSSANEQFF.

V and J are TRBV6-6 and TRBJ1-1; weak D call: TRBD1 (6 bases). Germline V gives CDR1 MNHNY, CDR2 SVGAGI (reference sequence). The V end lost 0 bases, the J end lost 6 bases, and 14 bases lay between the germline ends. The CDR3 is 15 residues long. The CDR3 loop reads CASSYSQGRKAEAFF. The CDR3 bases are TGTGCCAGCAGTTACTCGCAGGGGCGGAAGGCTGAAGCTTTCTTT.

The chain has TRBV2 and TRBJ2-7; the match to TRBD2 covers 12 bases. The CDR3 sequence is 14 residues long. V lost 7 bases and J lost 3; bases outside the gene matches: 4. The germline CDR1 and CDR2 sequences are SNHLY and FYNNEI. This chain's CDR3 is CASNPTSGSYEQYF. CDR3 DNA: TGTGCCAGCAATCCGACTAGCGGGAGCTACGAGCAGTACTTC.

J is TRBJ1-1 and V is TRBV7-2; TRBD1 matches at 8 bases. After removal of 5 bases from V and 0 bases from J, the junction contained 5 bases not matched to a gene. The CDR3 spans 15 residues. Germline V CDR1 and CDR2: SGHTA, FQGNSA. The CDR3 protein is CASSPTGDMNTEAFF. For the CDR3, the DNA is TGTGCCAGCAGCCCGACAGGGGACATGAACACTGAAGCTTTCTTT.

This clone has just one count. The sample has other DNA sequences that encode this CDR3 too. The chain couples TRBV5-1 to TRBJ1-1; TRBD1 matches at 7 bases. The CDR3 loop spans 13 amino acids. Germline V gene sequence: CDR1 SGHRS, CDR2 YFSETQ. The V and J ends lost 5 bases and 4 bases, in that order; junction bases with no gene match: 5. CDR3 residues: CASSRQGGTEAFF. CDR3 nucleotide sequence: TGCGCCAGCAGTCGGCAGGGGGGCACTGAAGCTTTCTTT.

The rearrangement joins TRBV6-1 to TRBJ2-1; 8 bases agree with TRBD1. CDR3 length equals 15 residues. J lost 4 bases, V lost 7 bases, and 9 bases had no gene match. Germline-derived CDR1 and CDR2 are MNHNS and SASEGT. DNA for the CDR3: TGTGCCAGCACTACGGACAGGGCGGGTTACAATGAGCAGTTCTTC. It yields the protein CASTTDRAGYNEQFF.

The chain carries TRBV20-1 and TRBJ1-2; D is ambiguous. The germline V gene encodes CDR1 DFQATT and CDR2 SNEGSKA (reference sequence). The CDR3 extends over 11 amino acids. With 3 bases removed from V and 8 bases from J, the gap between germline ends came to 10 bases. Here the CDR3 DNA reads TGCAGTGCTAGTCGGTCCAGCGGCTACACCTTC. Protein product: CSASRSSGYTF.

As DNA, the CDR3 is TGTGCCAGCATCCTCAACGGCGGGGGTAGGGAAGAGACCCAGTACTTC. Protein product: CASILNGGGREETQYF. This chain connects TRBV2 to TRBJ2-5, with 7 bases fitting TRBD2. The junction had 14 bases not matched to a gene; V was cut back by 7 bases and J by 3 bases. There are 16 residues in the CDR3. Per the germline V gene, CDR1 is SNHLY and CDR2 is FYNNEI. The whole variable domain, filled in from reference TRBV2 and TRBJ2-5, reads EPEVTQTPSHQVTQMGQEVILRCVPISNHLYFYWYRQILGQKVEFLVSFYNNEISEKSEIFDDQFSVERPDGSNFTLKIRSTKLEDSAMYFCASILNGGGREETQYFGPGTRLLVL.

The rearrangement links TRBV5-6 to TRBJ1-5; tentatively, D is TRBD1 (6 bases). The CDR3 has 14 residues. Trimming pared 2 bases from V and 3 bases from J, leaving 9 bases between. The germline CDR1 and CDR2 sequences are SGHDT and YYEEEE. For the CDR3, the DNA is TGTGCCAGCAGCTTCGGACAGATCAATCAGCCCCAGCATTTT. Protein product: CASSFGQINQPQHF.

The J gene is TRBJ2-3, the V gene TRBV19; 14 nucleotides line up with TRBD2. Germline values: CDR1 LNHDA, CDR2 SQIVND (reference sequence). V was clipped by 8 bases and J by 6 bases; unmatched bases: 10. This CDR3 comprises 16 residues. The CDR3 reads CASSAGGLAGGDTQYF. The CDR3 region has the DNA TGTGCCAGTTCGGCGGGCGGACTAGCGGGAGGTGATACGCAGTATTTT.

The rearrangement joins TRBV5-4 to TRBJ1-2, with 11 positions matching TRBD1. Germline V gene lookup returns CDR1 SGHNT and CDR2 YYREEE (reference sequence). This CDR3 comprises 14 residues. V lost 3 bases to trimming and J lost 4 bases; unmatched junction nucleotides: 2. The DNA of the CDR3 is TGTGCCAGCAGCTGGACAGGGGGCTCCTATGGCTACACCTTC. Its protein product is CASSWTGGSYGYTF.

This clone appeared a few times. Additional DNA sequences in this sample encode the identical CDR3. The chain carries TRBV6-1 and TRBJ2-5, with 7 bases aligning to TRBD1. There are 13 residues in the CDR3. Trimming took 3 bases from V and 4 from J; bases not matched to a gene: 2. Germline lookup yields CDR1 MNHNS and CDR2 SASEGT. CDR3 nucleotides: TGTGCCAGCAGTGAGACAGGGCCAGAGACCCAGTACTTC. Its protein is CASSETGPETQYF.

This clone showed up just once. This chain connects TRBV18 to TRBJ1-1, with D perhaps TRBD1 (5 bases). Germline V gene data show CDR1 as KGHSH and CDR2 as LQKENI. The V end lost 3 bases, the J end lost 6 bases, and 20 bases lay between the germline ends. The CDR3 extends over 16 amino acids. This chain's CDR3 is CASSPTVLGGMAEAFF. Here the CDR3 DNA reads TGTGCCAGCTCACCGACGGTGCTCGGGGGGATGGCTGAAGCTTTCTTT.

The chain couples TRBV2 to TRBJ2-3, with TRBD2 matching over 10 bases. With 6 bases clipped from V and 2 bases from J, the junction kept 5 bases outside the gene matches. The CDR3 totals 15 residues. The V gene's germline CDR1 is SNHLY and CDR2 FYNNEI. CDR3 residues: CASRGLARNTDTQYF. In DNA form, the CDR3 reads TGTGCCAGCAGGGGACTAGCGCGAAACACAGATACGCAGTATTTT. The full variable domain, with the rest looked up from reference TRBV2 and TRBJ2-3, is EPEVTQTPSHQVTQMGQEVILRCVPISNHLYFYWYRQILGQKVEFLVSFYNNEISEKSEIFDDQFSVERPDGSNFTLKIRSTKLEDSAMYFCASRGLARNTDTQYFGPGTRLTVL.

J is TRBJ2-1 and V is TRBV5-4; 7 bases line up with TRBD2. Germline CDR1 SGHNT, CDR2 YYREEE (reference sequence). V trimming: 4 bases; J trimming: 13 bases; junction bases outside the gene matches: 8. The CDR3 spans 12 residues. CDR3 DNA: TGTGCCAGCAGCGGAATAGCGGGTAGACAGTTCTTC. It codes for CASSGIAGRQFF.

In this sample, this clone turned up once. The chain combines TRBV10-3 with TRBJ2-1, with no clear D. CDR3 size: 14 residues. The germline V gene has CDR1 ENHRY and CDR2 SYGVKD. V gave up 2 bases and J gave up 6 bases, with 11 bases separating them. As DNA, the CDR3 is TGTGCCATCAGTGAGCACGAGGTGGGCAATGAGCAGTTCTTC. This gives the protein CAISEHEVGNEQFF.

This clone has a single count. The V call is TRBV28, the J call TRBJ1-5; D remains unclear. The germline gives CDR1 MDHEN, CDR2 SYDVKM. V gave up 7 bases and J gave up 0 bases, with 10 bases separating them. CDR3 size: 14 residues. In nucleotides, the CDR3 is TGTGCCAGCAAGTGGAGAAATAGCAATCAGCCCCAGCATTTT. Its protein product is CASKWRNSNQPQHF.

Concerning this clone itself: The junction differs from germline at one of its ends, possibly a read error. The chain uses TRBV7-2 and TRBJ2-1; 10 bases align to TRBD2. This CDR3 has 13 amino acids. CDR1 and CDR2 (germline): SGHTA, FQGNSA. The CDR3 bases are TGTGCCAGCAGCTTAGGGCTAGCGGGGGACCCACTCTTC. Its protein product is CASSLGLAGDPLF.

V usage is TRBV5-5 and J usage is TRBJ2-3, with 9 bases fitting TRBD1. The ends lost 4 bases at V and 4 bases at J; junction bases unmatched: 1. This CDR3 is built from 13 residues. Germline V gene data show CDR1 as SGHKS and CDR2 as YYEKEE (reference sequence). The CDR3 nucleotides read TGTGCCAGCAGCCGACAGGGGGCAGATACGCAGTATTTT. Residues: CASSRQGADTQYF.

This clone has only one observation. The genes are TRBV9 and TRBJ2-7; possible D gene TRBD2, 6 bases. The V gene lost 0 bases and the J gene lost 5 bases, with 15 bases spanning the gap. CDR1 and CDR2 from the germline V gene are SGDLS and YYNGEE. The CDR3 totals 15 residues. As DNA, the CDR3 is TGTGCCAGCAGCGTAGACGGGGGTCCAGAGAACGAGCAGTACTTC. Translated, it gives CASSVDGGPENEQYF.

In its sample, this clone was seen a few times. This chain connects TRBV2 to TRBJ2-1; tentatively, D is TRBD1 or TRBD2 (6 bases each). The V end lost 6 bases, the J end lost 5 bases, and 17 bases lay between the germline ends. The CDR3 is made up of 15 amino acids. Germline V gives CDR1 SNHLY, CDR2 FYNNEI. The CDR3 region is CASSDGGTTNNEQFF. For the CDR3, the DNA is TGTGCCAGCAGCGATGGCGGGACAACTAACAATGAGCAGTTCTTC.

The chain recombines TRBV6-5 with TRBJ1-5, with D tentatively TRBD1 (5 bases). Germline assignment: CDR1 MNHEY and CDR2 SVGAGI. V was clipped by 5 bases and J by 5 bases, with 13 bases between them. The CDR3 is 14 amino acids. The DNA of the CDR3 is TGTGCCAGCAGTCGGGACGGAGCCCATCAGCCCCAGCATTTT. Protein sequence: CASSRDGAHQPQHF.